The present T cell receptor (beta chain) was sequenced within a study of OX40 agonist ivuxolimab in advanced cancers. In the study overall: In three patients, partial responses were observed, one with hepatocellular carcinoma and two with cutaneous melanoma. Study-wide findings and caveats: At 0.1 to 3.0 mg/kg, CD4+ and CD8+ blood T cells expanded clonally by week 6.

The V gene's germline CDR1 is SGHAT and CDR2 FQNNGV. The V end was cut by 0 bases, the J end by 6 bases, with 12 bases between. The CDR3 contains 15 residues. Repertoires were generated with immunoSEQ multiplex PCR, while TCRdb's copy carries only in-frame clones and drops some. The sample carries tens of thousands of clones, almost 85% recorded once. About this clone itself: Its specificity is not known.

The origin of this receptor is an adult with an advanced solid tumor such as melanoma, head and neck, liver or kidney cancer. The sample here was CD4+ or CD8+ T cells sorted from blood, taken in a trial of the OX40 agonist ivuxolimab. The rearrangement uses TRBV11-2 and TRBJ2-1; no reliable D call. CDR3 loop: CASSLDRKLSNEQFF. In nucleotides, the CDR3 is TGTGCCAGCAGCTTAGATCGGAAGCTGTCCAATGAGCAGTTCTTC.